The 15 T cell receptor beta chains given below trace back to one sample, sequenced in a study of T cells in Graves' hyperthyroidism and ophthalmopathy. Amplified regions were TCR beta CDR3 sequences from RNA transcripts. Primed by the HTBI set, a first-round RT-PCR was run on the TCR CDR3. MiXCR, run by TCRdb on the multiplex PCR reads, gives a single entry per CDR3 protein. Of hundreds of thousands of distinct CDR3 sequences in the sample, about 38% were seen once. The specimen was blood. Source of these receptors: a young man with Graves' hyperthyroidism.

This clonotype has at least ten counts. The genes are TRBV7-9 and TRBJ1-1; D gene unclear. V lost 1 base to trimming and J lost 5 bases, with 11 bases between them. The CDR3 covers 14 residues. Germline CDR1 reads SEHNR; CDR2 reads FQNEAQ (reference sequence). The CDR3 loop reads CASSLVETRTEAFF. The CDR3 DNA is TGTGCCAGCAGCTTAGTAGAGACACGGACTGAAGCTTTCTTT.

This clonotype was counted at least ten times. CDR3 amino acids: CAISPYEQYF. CDR3 DNA sequence: TGTGCCATCAGTCCATACGAGCAGTACTTC. The chain is built from TRBV10-3 and TRBJ2-7; D remains ambiguous. V dropped 5 bases and J dropped 4 bases, with 3 bases sitting between them. Germline V CDR1 and CDR2: ENHRY, SYGVKD. The CDR3 length is 10 residues.

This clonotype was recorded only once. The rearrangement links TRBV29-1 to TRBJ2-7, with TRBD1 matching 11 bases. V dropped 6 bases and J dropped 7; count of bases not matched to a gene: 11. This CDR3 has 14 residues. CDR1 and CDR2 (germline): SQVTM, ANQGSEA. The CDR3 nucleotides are TGCAGCGTGGACACCGGGACAGGGGGTAAAGAGCAGTACTTC. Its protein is CSVDTGTGGKEQYF.

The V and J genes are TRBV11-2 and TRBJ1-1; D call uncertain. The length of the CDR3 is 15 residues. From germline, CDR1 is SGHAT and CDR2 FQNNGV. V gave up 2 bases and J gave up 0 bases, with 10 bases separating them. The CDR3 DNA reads TGTGCCAGCAGCTTACGACAACTTATGAACACTGAAGCTTTCTTT. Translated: CASSLRQLMNTEAFF. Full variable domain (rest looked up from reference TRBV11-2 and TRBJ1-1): EAGVAQSPRYKIIEKRQSVAFWCNPISGHATLYWYQQILGQGPKLLIQFQNNGVVDDSQLPKDRFSAERLKGVDSTLKIQPAKLEDSAVYLCASSLRQLMNTEAFFGQGTRLTVV.

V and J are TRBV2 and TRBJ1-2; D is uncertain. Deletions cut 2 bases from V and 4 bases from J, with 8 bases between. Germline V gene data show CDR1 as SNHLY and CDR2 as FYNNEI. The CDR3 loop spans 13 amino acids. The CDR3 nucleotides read TGTGCCAGCAGTGAAATGGCAGTCTATGGCTACACCTTC. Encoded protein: CASSEMAVYGYTF.

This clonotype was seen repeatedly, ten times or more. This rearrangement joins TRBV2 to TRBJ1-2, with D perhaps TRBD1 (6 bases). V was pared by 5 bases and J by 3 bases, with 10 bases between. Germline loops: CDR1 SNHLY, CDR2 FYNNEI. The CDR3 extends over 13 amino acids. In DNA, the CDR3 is TGTGCCAGCAGTTCGGACAGTGACTATGGCTACACCTTC. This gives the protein CASSSDSDYGYTF. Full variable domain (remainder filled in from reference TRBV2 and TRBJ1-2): EPEVTQTPSHQVTQMGQEVILRCVPISNHLYFYWYRQILGQKVEFLVSFYNNEISEKSEIFDDQFSVERPDGSNFTLKIRSTKLEDSAMYFCASSSDSDYGYTFGSGTRLTVV.

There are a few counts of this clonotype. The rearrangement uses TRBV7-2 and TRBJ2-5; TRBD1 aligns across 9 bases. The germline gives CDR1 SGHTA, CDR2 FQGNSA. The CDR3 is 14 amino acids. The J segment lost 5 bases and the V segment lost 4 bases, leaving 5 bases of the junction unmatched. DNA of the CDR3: TGTGCCAGCAGCTGGGACAGGGCTAGCGAGACCCAGTACTTC. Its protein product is CASSWDRASETQYF.

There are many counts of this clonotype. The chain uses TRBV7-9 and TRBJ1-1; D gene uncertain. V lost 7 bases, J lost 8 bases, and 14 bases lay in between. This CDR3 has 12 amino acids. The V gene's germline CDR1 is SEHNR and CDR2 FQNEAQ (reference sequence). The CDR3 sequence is CASTVRTAEAFF. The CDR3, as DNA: TGTGCCAGCACCGTACGTACCGCGGAAGCTTTCTTT.

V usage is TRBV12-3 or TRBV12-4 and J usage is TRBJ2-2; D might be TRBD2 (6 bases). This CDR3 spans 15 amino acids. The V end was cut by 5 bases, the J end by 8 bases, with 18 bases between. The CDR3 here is CASSSEPGVGGELFF. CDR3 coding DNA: TGTGCCAGCAGTAGCGAGCCGGGGGTCGGTGGGGAGCTGTTTTTT.

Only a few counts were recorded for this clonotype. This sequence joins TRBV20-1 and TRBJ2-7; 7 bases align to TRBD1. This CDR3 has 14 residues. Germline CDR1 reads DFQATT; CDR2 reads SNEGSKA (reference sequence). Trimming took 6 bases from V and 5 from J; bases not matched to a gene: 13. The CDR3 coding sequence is TGCAGTGCCGAACAGGGCAGGGGGACGGACGAGCAGTACTTC. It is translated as CSAEQGRGTDEQYF.

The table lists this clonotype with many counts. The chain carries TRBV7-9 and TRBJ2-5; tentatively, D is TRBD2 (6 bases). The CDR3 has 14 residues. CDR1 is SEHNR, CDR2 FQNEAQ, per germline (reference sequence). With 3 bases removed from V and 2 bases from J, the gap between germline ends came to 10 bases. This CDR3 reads CASSFGTSQETQYF. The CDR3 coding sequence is TGTGCCAGCAGCTTCGGGACTTCTCAAGAGACCCAGTACTTC.

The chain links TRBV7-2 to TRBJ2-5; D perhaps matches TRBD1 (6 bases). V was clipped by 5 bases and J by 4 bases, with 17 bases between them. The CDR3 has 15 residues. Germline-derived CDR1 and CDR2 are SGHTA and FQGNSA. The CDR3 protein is CASSQSGTSGETQYF. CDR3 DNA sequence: TGTGCCAGCAGCCAATCCGGGACATCGGGAGAGACCCAGTACTTC. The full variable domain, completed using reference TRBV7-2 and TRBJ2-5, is GAGVSQSPSNKVTEKGKDVELRCDPISGHTALYWYRQSLGQGLEFLIYFQGNSAPDKSGLPSDRFSAERTGGSVSTLTIQRTQQEDSAVYLCASSQSGTSGETQYFGPGTRLLVL.

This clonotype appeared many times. The CDR3 is CASSRDRATEAFF. For the CDR3, the DNA is TGTGCCAGTAGTAGGGACAGGGCAACTGAAGCTTTCTTT. The chain carries TRBV19 and TRBJ1-1; 9 positions match TRBD1. The germline CDR1 and CDR2 sequences are LNHDA and SQIVND (reference sequence). V trimming: 4 bases; J trimming: 5 bases; junction bases outside the gene matches: 2. CDR3 length: 13 amino acids.

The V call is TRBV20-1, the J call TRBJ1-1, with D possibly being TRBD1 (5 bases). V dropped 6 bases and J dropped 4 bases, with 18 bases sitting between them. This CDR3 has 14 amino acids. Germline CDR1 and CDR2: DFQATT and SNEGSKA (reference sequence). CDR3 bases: TGCAGTGCGACGCCCCACGGGGCAGGCACTGAAGCTTTCTTT. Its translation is CSATPHGAGTEAFF.

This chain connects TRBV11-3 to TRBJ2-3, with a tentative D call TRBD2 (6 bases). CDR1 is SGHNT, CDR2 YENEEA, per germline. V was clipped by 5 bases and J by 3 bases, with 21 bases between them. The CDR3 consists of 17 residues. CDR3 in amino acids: CASSQDYGGVVTDTQYF. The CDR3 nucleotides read TGTGCCAGCAGCCAAGATTACGGAGGGGTAGTTACAGATACGCAGTATTTT.